What follows are 5 T cell receptor beta chains derived from one specimen sequenced in a study of blood T cell repertoires in COVID-19 (dated by TCRdb to about 2020). Library prep was done by the immunoSEQ multiplex PCR assay. This immuneACCESS table, as held by TCRdb, lists in-frame sequences with V and J called but not all clones. Of the missing ones, under half trace to an unresolved V gene in checked studies; the others have no known cause. The sample table records approximately 77,000 clones; approximately 76% of these occur just once. Roughly 15% of the sample rests with the top ten. The sample comprised peripheral blood. The receptors come from a man in his 70s with active or convalescent COVID-19.

The chain is built from TRBV9 and TRBJ2-3, with 8 bases fitting TRBD2. Germline CDR1 is SGDLS and CDR2 is YYNGEE. Unmatched junction bases numbered 4, after V lost 5 bases and J lost 2 bases. The CDR3 sequence is 14 residues long. CDR3 in amino acids: CASRPGLATDTQYF. The DNA for the CDR3 is TGTGCCAGCAGGCCCGGACTAGCCACAGATACGCAGTATTTT.

This clone turned up a few times. V is TRBV3-1 (or the pseudogene TRBV3-2) and J is TRBJ2-5; 11 nucleotides agree with TRBD2. CDR3 length: 15 amino acids. CDR1 LGHDT and CDR2 YNNKEL come from the germline V gene (reference sequence). J gave up 3 bases and V 2 bases, and 2 bases lay outside the gene matches. CDR3 nucleotide sequence: TGTGCCAGCAGCCAACTAGCGGGAGGTAAAGAGACCCAGTACTTC. Translated, it gives CASSQLAGGKETQYF.

The J gene is TRBJ1-5, the V gene TRBV19; 9 positions agree with TRBD1. The CDR3 is 13 residues long. J gave up 6 bases and V 6 bases, and 3 bases lay outside the gene matches. Germline CDR1 LNHDA, CDR2 SQIVND (reference sequence). CDR3 protein: CASSLTGGQPQHF. CDR3 DNA: TGTGCCAGTAGCCTGACAGGGGGTCAGCCCCAGCATTTT.

V is TRBV6-5 and J is TRBJ1-3; no firm D call. Trimming took 6 bases from V and 0 from J, leaving 6 bases between them. Germline values: CDR1 MNHEY, CDR2 SVGAGI. CDR3 size: 13 residues. The CDR3 sequence: CASRTYSGNTIYF. The CDR3 nucleotides are TGTGCCAGCAGAACATACTCTGGAAACACCATATATTTT.

The genes are TRBV6-1 and TRBJ1-2, with 9 nucleotides matching TRBD1. V was clipped by 3 bases and J by 4 bases; unmatched bases: 12. Germline CDR1 and CDR2: MNHNS and SASEGT. The CDR3 contains 17 residues. The DNA of the CDR3 is TGTGCCAGCAGTGACGGGACAGGGAGGGATGGGGGCTATGGCTACACCTTC. It yields the protein CASSDGTGRDGGYGYTF.